This passage covers 16 T cell receptor beta chains from one sample sequenced in a study of CD8 T cells in ankylosing spondylitis (TCRdb year 2017). General study outcomes and caveats: A TCR beta motif made up of under ten highly homologous amino acid variants appeared to be characteristic of blood from ankylosing spondylitis patients.

Preparation of the library involved 5' RACE. These reads were obtained on an Illumina HiSeq 2500. The public reads were reprocessed in TCRdb via fastp at Q25 and MiXCR, keeping in-frame beta chains. Rows are unified per CDR3 protein, each entry keeping the most common DNA and genes. For this sample there are about 800,000 distinct CDR3 sequences; approximately 12% appear just once. Roughly 0.51% of the sample rests with the top ten. The antigens of these receptors remain unknown. What was sequenced was blood, either unsorted or a sorted T cell fraction (not recorded which). All receptors derive from a male donor with ankylosing spondylitis.

This clonotype has just a few counts. V is TRBV29-1 and J is TRBJ2-7, with D possibly being TRBD2 (5 bases). The CDR3 has 12 amino acids. The germline V gene encodes CDR1 SQVTM and CDR2 ANQGSEA. V dropped 5 bases and J dropped 2 bases, with 10 bases sitting between them. CDR3 bases: TGCAGCGTTTTAAGAGGGACCTACGAGCAGTACTTC. Translated, it gives CSVLRGTYEQYF.

This clonotype was seen more than once but under ten times. J is TRBJ2-5 and V is TRBV6-5; possibly TRBD2 for D (5 bases). Germline V gene lookup returns CDR1 MNHEY and CDR2 SVGAGI. The length of the CDR3 is 13 residues. The V gene lost 0 bases and the J gene lost 7 bases, with 9 bases spanning the gap. CDR3 bases: TGTGCCAGCAGTTACTCGATGGGGAGGACCCAGTACTTC. Protein product: CASSYSMGRTQYF.

Here the CDR3 DNA reads TGCAGTGCTAGAGCCTCGGACAGGGCGGTCGATGGCTACACCTTC. Translation gives CSARASDRAVDGYTF. The chain employs TRBV20-1 and TRBJ1-2; 8 bases are shared with TRBD1. CDR3 length: 15 residues. In germline, CDR1 is DFQATT, CDR2 SNEGSKA (reference sequence). V trimming: 1 base; J trimming: 6 bases; junction bases outside the gene matches: 10.

This clonotype was seen ten or more times. This chain links TRBV30 with TRBJ1-4; D is uncertain. The V end was cut by 3 bases, the J end by 7 bases, with 15 bases between. Germline-derived CDR1 and CDR2 are GTSNPN and SVGIG (reference sequence). The CDR3 runs 14 residues. CDR3 sequence: CAWRYPGIGEKLFF. The CDR3 DNA reads TGTGCCTGGAGGTACCCGGGAATAGGTGAAAAACTGTTTTTT. Filled out from reference TRBV30 and TRBJ1-4, the complete variable domain reads SQTIHQWPATLVQPVGSPLSLECTVEGTSNPNLYWYRQAAGRGLQLLFYSVGIGQISSEVPQNLSASRPQDRQFILSSKKLLLSDSGFYLCAWRYPGIGEKLFFGSGTQLSVL.

The sample holds a few counts of this clonotype. The J gene is TRBJ2-7, the V gene TRBV12-3 or TRBV12-4, with unresolved D. Trimming stripped 6 bases from V and 3 bases from J, with 12 bases between. This CDR3 has 13 residues. Here the CDR3 DNA reads TGTGCCAGCAGCCGTAGCCCAAACTACGAGCAGTACTTC. Residues: CASSRSPNYEQYF.

The chain employs TRBV5-1 and TRBJ2-1; D might be TRBD2 (6 bases). This CDR3 has 14 amino acids. Trimming cost V 3 bases and J 2 bases, with 9 bases left between them. Germline CDR1 SGHRS, CDR2 YFSETQ. In DNA form, the CDR3 reads TGCGCCAGCAGCTCGGGAGAGACCTACAATGAGCAGTTCTTC. Its translation is CASSSGETYNEQFF.

This rearrangement joins TRBV28 to TRBJ2-1; D is undetermined. Germline V gives CDR1 MDHEN, CDR2 SYDVKM. V lost 7 bases, J lost 1 base, and 14 bases lay in between. The CDR3 is made up of 15 amino acids. As DNA, the CDR3 is TGTGCCAGCACCTCCCGAGGCTCGTCCTACAATGAGCAGTTCTTC. Protein: CASTSRGSSYNEQFF.

This clonotype has a count of ten or more. This sequence joins TRBV20-1 and TRBJ2-5, with TRBD2 matching 8 bases. V lost 0 bases to trimming and J lost 5 bases; unmatched junction nucleotides: 11. The CDR3 is 16 amino acids. CDR1 DFQATT and CDR2 SNEGSKA come from the germline V gene (reference sequence). For the CDR3, the DNA is TGCAGTGCTAGAGATCCTGTTTTGACGGGGGGGGAGACCCAGTACTTC. Translated, it gives CSARDPVLTGGETQYF.

The gene calls are TRBV25-1 and TRBJ2-6, with D unresolved. V was clipped by 4 bases and J by 2 bases, with 9 bases between them. The CDR3 spans 15 residues. Germline V gives CDR1 MGHDK, CDR2 SYGVNS. The chain's CDR3 is CASSVEKPGANVLTF. CDR3 nucleotide sequence: TGTGCCAGCAGTGTGGAGAAACCTGGGGCCAACGTCCTGACTTTC.

This chain connects TRBV6-1 to TRBJ1-4; D unclear. The germline V gene encodes CDR1 MNHNS and CDR2 SASEGT. V was pared by 5 bases and J by 8 bases, with 18 bases between. This CDR3 is built from 15 residues. The DNA for the CDR3 is TGTGCCAGCAGTCCCCAAGCCCTCGAAACGGAAAAACTGTTTTTT. It yields the protein CASSPQALETEKLFF.

This sequence joins TRBV20-1 and TRBJ2-7, with TRBD2 matching 8 bases. Trimming at V came to 1 base and at J to 2 bases, leaving 7 bases not matched to a gene. Germline V CDR1 and CDR2: DFQATT, SNEGSKA (reference sequence). The CDR3 sequence is 15 residues long. CDR3 loop: CSARADWREAYEQYF. The CDR3 region has the DNA TGCAGTGCTAGAGCAGATTGGCGGGAGGCCTACGAGCAGTACTTC.

This chain links TRBV5-1 with TRBJ1-2; 9 nucleotides align to TRBD1. V shed 4 bases and J 8 bases; nucleotides not matched to a gene: 9. CDR1 SGHRS and CDR2 YFSETQ come from the germline V gene. The CDR3 has 14 amino acids. CDR3 sequence: CASSPGQGVEGYTF. The DNA for the CDR3 is TGCGCCAGCAGCCCGGGACAGGGAGTTGAGGGCTACACCTTC.

The sample holds a few counts of this clonotype. The rearrangement uses TRBV20-1 and TRBJ1-1, with D unresolved. V lost 3 bases and J 8 bases, leaving 10 bases between the germline ends. CDR3 length: 11 residues. Germline CDR1 DFQATT, CDR2 SNEGSKA (reference sequence). CDR3 in amino acids: CSARKRPEAFF. For the CDR3, the DNA is TGCAGTGCTAGGAAGCGACCGGAAGCTTTCTTT.

This chain joins TRBV29-1 and TRBJ1-1; D ambiguous. The CDR3 spans 15 residues. Germline V lookup: CDR1 SQVTM, CDR2 ANQGSEA. V was trimmed by 2 bases and J by 0 bases, leaving 13 bases between them. The DNA for the CDR3 is TGCAGCGTTGAACACTCGGGCCCTATGAACACTGAAGCTTTCTTT. This codes for CSVEHSGPMNTEAFF. The full variable domain, rest sourced from reference TRBV29-1 and TRBJ1-1, is SAVISQKPSRDICQRGTSLTIQCQVDSQVTMMFWYRQQPGQSLTLIATANQGSEATYESGFVIDKFPISRPNLTFSTLTVSNMSPEDSSIYLCSVEHSGPMNTEAFFGQGTRLTVV.

This clonotype appeared a few times. The chain has TRBV4-2 and TRBJ2-5; D might be TRBD1 or TRBD2, each matching 5 bases. This CDR3 spans 14 amino acids. Germline assignment: CDR1 LGHNA and CDR2 YNFKEQ. Trimming took 4 bases from V and 4 from J, leaving 13 bases between them. CDR3 loop: CASSRGRDGETQYF. Here the CDR3 DNA reads TGTGCCAGCAGCCGTGGCCGGGACGGAGAGACCCAGTACTTC.

The sample holds a few counts of this clonotype. The chain carries TRBV5-1 and TRBJ2-3; the D gene could be TRBD1 or TRBD2 (5 bases each). CDR3 length: 16 amino acids. CDR1 SGHRS and CDR2 YFSETQ come from the germline V gene. The V gene lost 0 bases and the J gene lost 4 bases, with 15 bases spanning the gap. The chain's CDR3 is CASSLGGNLGADTQYF. In nucleotides, the CDR3 is TGCGCCAGCAGCTTGGGTGGTAACCTGGGGGCAGATACGCAGTATTTT. Based on the CDR3 plus reference TRBV5-1 and TRBJ2-3, the full variable domain is KAGVTQTPRYLIKTRGQQVTLSCSPISGHRSVSWYQQTPGQGLQFLFEYFSETQRNKGNFPGRFSGRQFSNSRSEMNVSTLELGDSALYLCASSLGGNLGADTQYFGPGTRLTVL.